The 4 T cell receptor beta chains below come from one sample, sequenced in a study of human T cells and chemical hapten exposure. TCRdb reanalysed the RACE reads using MiXCR and keeps one entry per CDR3 protein. The sample carries approximately 97,000 distinct CDR3 sequences, 25% to 35% recorded once. Time point given: patch test 3, about 24 weeks after DPC sensitization. Sample treatment: therapeutic diphenylcyclopropenone sensitization with weekly scalp DPC. Sequences were derived from whole blood, sampled in connection with sensitization to the hapten diphenylcyclopropenone (DPC). These receptors were obtained from a middle-aged man with alopecia areata. Some clones in this sample may be carry-over from other donors' samples.

The genes are TRBV20-1 and TRBJ2-7, with 10 bases fitting TRBD1. J lost 2 bases, V lost 6 bases, and 10 bases had no gene match. Germline V CDR1 and CDR2: DFQATT, SNEGSKA (reference sequence). The CDR3 loop spans 15 amino acids. The CDR3 DNA follows: TGCAGTGCCCCTAGGGAGGGGACAGGGGCCTACGAGCAGTACTTC. It codes for CSAPREGTGAYEQYF.

The CDR3 nucleotides are TGTGCCAGCAGCGGGGCGACAGGAGAGGTCTATGGCTACACCTTC. Residues: CASSGATGEVYGYTF. The V gene is TRBV7-2, the J gene TRBJ1-2; possibly TRBD1 for D (6 bases). The CDR3 extends over 15 amino acids. The germline V and J ends were trimmed by 5 bases and 4 bases, with 17 bases remaining between them. The germline V gene has CDR1 SGHTA and CDR2 FQGNSA.

At least ten counts were recorded for this clonotype. The chain combines TRBV2 with TRBJ2-3, with a tentative D call TRBD2 (6 bases). In germline, CDR1 is SNHLY, CDR2 FYNNEI. This CDR3 is built from 16 residues. The V and J ends lost 8 bases and 0 bases respectively, with 18 bases between them. The chain's CDR3 is CASPTTGTSSTDTQYF. As DNA, the CDR3 is TGTGCCAGCCCGACCACCGGGACTTCTAGCACAGATACGCAGTATTTT.

This rearrangement joins TRBV20-1 to TRBJ2-3, with TRBD2 matching 7 bases. Trimming removed 8 bases from V and 3 bases from J; junction bases left unmatched: 5. Germline values: CDR1 DFQATT, CDR2 SNEGSKA (reference sequence). The CDR3 contains 12 residues. The CDR3 region is CSSTSVTDTQYF. The CDR3 coding sequence is TGCAGTTCTACTAGCGTTACAGATACGCAGTATTTT.